The next 5 T cell receptor beta chains were all read from a single sample in a study of T-cell reconstitution after alpha-beta-depleted transplantation in children. Molecular barcoding with unique molecular identifiers was used for the TCRbeta library. TCRdb re-called the PCR reads with MiXCR, one entry per CDR3 protein. The sample has around 800,000 distinct CDR3 sequences, roughly 15% seen once. The sequencing used PBMCs, mostly from graft donor cells, collected 360 days after TCRalphabeta/CD19-depleted stem cell transplant. These receptors originate from a male patient aged 10 to 17 who had a stem cell transplant for acute lymphoblastic leukemia, so the T cells may come from the graft donor.

The chain employs TRBV28 and TRBJ2-1; a possible D gene is TRBD1 (5 bases). Between the trimmed V and J ends, which lost 7 bases and 6 bases, there was a span of 10 bases. CDR1 is MDHEN, CDR2 SYDVKM, per germline. The CDR3 has 12 residues. The CDR3 DNA sequence: TGTGCCAGCATCACCAGGGCCAATGAGCAGTTCTTC. Protein product: CASITRANEQFF. Based on the CDR3 plus reference TRBV28 and TRBJ2-1, the full variable domain is DVKVTQSSRYLVKRTGEKVFLECVQDMDHENMFWYRQDPGLGLRLIYFSYDVKMKEKGDIPEGYSVSREKKERFSLILESASTNQTSMYLCASITRANEQFFGPGTRLTVL.

The V call is TRBV7-6, the J call TRBJ2-1; TRBD2 agrees at 8 bases. The CDR3 is 15 residues long. Trimming took 3 bases from V and 9 from J; bases not matched to a gene: 10. The V gene's germline CDR1 is SGHVS and CDR2 FNYEAQ. The CDR3 DNA follows: TGTGCCAGCAGCTTGGGGAGCGGGAGCGTGACTGAGCAGTTCTTC. Amino acid sequence: CASSLGSGSVTEQFF.

In this sample, this clonotype turned up a few times. The J gene is TRBJ2-7, the V gene TRBV7-9, with a tentative D call TRBD1 (5 bases). The CDR3 contains 15 residues. CDR1 is SEHNR, CDR2 FQNEAQ, per germline (reference sequence). V was trimmed by 4 bases and J by 3 bases, leaving 16 bases between them. The CDR3, as DNA: TGTGCCAGCAGCTCCAGGGAAGGGGCCTACTACGAGCAGTACTTC. It specifies CASSSREGAYYEQYF.

V and J are TRBV10-3 and TRBJ2-7; D may correspond to TRBD1 or TRBD2 (5 bases each). Between the trimmed V and J ends, which lost 3 bases and 7 bases, there was a span of 22 bases. The germline CDR1 and CDR2 sequences are ENHRY and SYGVKD. The CDR3 spans 16 residues. The CDR3 here is CAISDGAQPSYYEQYF. The CDR3, as DNA: TGTGCCATCAGTGACGGGGCCCAGCCTAGCTACTATGAGCAGTACTTC.

The chain uses TRBV24-1 and TRBJ2-3, with D unresolved. The V gene lost 5 bases and the J gene lost 4 bases, with 9 bases spanning the gap. Germline V gene lookup returns CDR1 KGHDR and CDR2 SFDVKD. This CDR3 is built from 13 residues. The DNA for the CDR3 is TGTGCCACCAGTGCGGGCGTACCAGATACGCAGTATTTT. Encoded protein: CATSAGVPDTQYF.